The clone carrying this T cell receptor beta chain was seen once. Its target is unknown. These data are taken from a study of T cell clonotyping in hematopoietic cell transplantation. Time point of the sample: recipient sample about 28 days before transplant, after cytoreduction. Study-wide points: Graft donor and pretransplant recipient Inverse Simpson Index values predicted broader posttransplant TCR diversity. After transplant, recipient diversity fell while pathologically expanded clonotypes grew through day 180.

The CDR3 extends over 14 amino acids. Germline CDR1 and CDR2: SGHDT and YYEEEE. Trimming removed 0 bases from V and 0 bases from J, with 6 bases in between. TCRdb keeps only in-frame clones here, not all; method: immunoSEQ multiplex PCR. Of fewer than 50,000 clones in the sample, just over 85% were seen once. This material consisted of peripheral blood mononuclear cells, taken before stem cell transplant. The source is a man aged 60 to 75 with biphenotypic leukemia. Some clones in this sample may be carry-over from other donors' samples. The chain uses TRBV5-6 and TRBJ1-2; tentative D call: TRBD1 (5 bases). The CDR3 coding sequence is TGTGCCAGCAGCTTGGTGGGGGCTAACTATGGCTACACCTTC. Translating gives CASSLVGANYGYTF. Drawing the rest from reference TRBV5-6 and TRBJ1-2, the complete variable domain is DAGVTQSPTHLIKTRGQQVTLRCSPKSGHDTVSWYQQALGQGPQFIFQYYEEEERQRGNFPDRFSGHQFPNYSSELNVNALLLGDSALYLCASSLVGANYGYTFGSGTRLTVV.